These 10 T cell receptor beta chains were all obtained from the same sample, sequenced in a study of blood T cell repertoires in COVID-19. Sequenced by immunoSEQ multiplex PCR; TCRdb stores in-frame clones only, minus some. Of 200,000 to 250,000 clones listed, approximately 84% were seen once; the top ten hold 3%. Input material: peripheral blood. The receptors derive from a young woman who had recovered from COVID-19.

This sequence joins TRBV18 and TRBJ1-2; 9 bases fit TRBD1. From germline, CDR1 is KGHSH and CDR2 LQKENI. V dropped 2 bases and J dropped 8; count of bases not matched to a gene: 6. This CDR3 contains 14 residues. The CDR3 region has the DNA TGTGCCAGCTCACCAGAAGACAGGGGGATCGGCTACACCTTC. Translating it yields CASSPEDRGIGYTF.

This sequence joins TRBV20-1 and TRBJ2-7; D is perhaps TRBD2 (7 bases). V gave up 4 bases and J gave up 13 bases, with 17 bases separating them. This CDR3 contains 11 residues. Looked up from germline, CDR1 is DFQATT and CDR2 is SNEGSKA (reference sequence). The CDR3 reads CSAIEGGLTYF. The CDR3 DNA follows: TGCAGTGCTATCGAGGGGGGGCTGACATACTTC.

The chain uses TRBV2 and TRBJ2-2; 7 bases map to TRBD2. V was clipped by 5 bases and J by 1 base; unmatched bases: 7. This CDR3 is built from 16 residues. From germline, CDR1 is SNHLY and CDR2 FYNNEI. The CDR3 nucleotides read TGTGCCAGCAGTTCCATGGGCGGGGGGAACACCGGGGAGCTGTTTTTT. It yields the protein CASSSMGGGNTGELFF.

The CDR3 reads CASSDRDYGYTF. CDR3 DNA: TGTGCCAGCTCTGACAGGGACTATGGCTACACCTTC. J is TRBJ1-2 and V is TRBV6-5; 7 positions match TRBD1. The trim removed 8 bases at V and 3 bases at J, leaving 3 bases unmatched. The CDR3 loop spans 12 amino acids. CDR1 MNHEY and CDR2 SVGAGI come from the germline V gene.

The rearrangement links TRBV10-2 to TRBJ2-5; 8 positions match TRBD2. J was trimmed by 5 bases and V by 4 bases; bases with no gene match: 6. The germline CDR1 and CDR2 sequences are WSHSY and SAAADI. This CDR3 comprises 14 residues. Here the CDR3 DNA reads TGCGCCAGCAGTGGGCCGGGACTAGATGAGACCCAGTACTTC. It specifies CASSGPGLDETQYF.

The chain is built from TRBV5-1 and TRBJ2-1; the match to TRBD2 covers 9 bases. The J segment lost 8 bases and the V segment lost 7 bases, leaving 10 bases of the junction unmatched. Looked up from germline, CDR1 is SGHRS and CDR2 is YFSETQ. The length of the CDR3 is 14 residues. Here the CDR3 DNA reads TGCGCCAGCGGAGATAGCGGGAGAAGAGATGAGCAGTTCTTC. Translation: CASGDSGRRDEQFF.

This chain connects TRBV28 to TRBJ2-1; possibly TRBD2 for D (6 bases). Germline assignment: CDR1 MDHEN and CDR2 SYDVKM. The CDR3 covers 15 residues. V shed 6 bases and J shed 5 bases, with 17 bases lying between them. DNA of the CDR3: TGTGCCAGCAGCCAGGACCGCCCGGGGGACAATGAGCAGTTCTTC. As protein: CASSQDRPGDNEQFF.

The V and J genes are TRBV12-3 or TRBV12-4 and TRBJ1-2; D is uncertain. The CDR3 spans 13 residues. The V gene lost 2 bases and the J gene lost 0 bases, with 4 bases spanning the gap. CDR3 residues: CASSLLSNYGYTF. CDR3 sequence (DNA): TGTGCCAGCAGTTTACTATCTAACTATGGCTACACCTTC.

The chain links TRBV30 to TRBJ1-5, with a weak D call TRBD1 (6 bases). Germline lookup yields CDR1 GTSNPN and CDR2 SVGIG (reference sequence). The CDR3 sequence is 13 residues long. The V end was cut by 5 bases, the J end by 3 bases, with 11 bases between. The CDR3 loop is CAWRTDTNQPQHF. CDR3 nucleotide sequence: TGTGCCTGGCGGACAGACACCAATCAGCCCCAGCATTTT.

This chain joins TRBV5-1 and TRBJ2-7, with 9 bases aligning to TRBD1. The CDR3 loop spans 15 amino acids. Unmatched junction bases numbered 9, after V lost 4 bases and J lost 4 bases. From germline, CDR1 is SGHRS and CDR2 YFSETQ. The CDR3 sequence: CASSLSGTGKYEQYF. In DNA form, the CDR3 reads TGCGCCAGCAGCCTCTCGGGGACAGGGAAATACGAGCAGTACTTC.